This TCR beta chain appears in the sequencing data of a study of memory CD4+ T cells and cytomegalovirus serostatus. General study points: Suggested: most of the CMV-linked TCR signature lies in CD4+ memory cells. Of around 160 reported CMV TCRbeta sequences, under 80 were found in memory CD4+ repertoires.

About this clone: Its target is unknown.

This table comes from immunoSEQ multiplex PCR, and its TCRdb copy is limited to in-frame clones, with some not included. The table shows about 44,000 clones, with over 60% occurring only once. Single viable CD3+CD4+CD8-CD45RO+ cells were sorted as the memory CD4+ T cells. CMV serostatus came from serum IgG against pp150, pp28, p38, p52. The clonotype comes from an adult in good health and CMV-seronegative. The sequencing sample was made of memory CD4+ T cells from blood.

The CDR3 coding sequence is TGTGCCACTGGGACAGGTCCTTCCTACGAGCAGTACTTC. It encodes CATGTGPSYEQYF. The chain couples TRBV11-2 to TRBJ2-7, with TRBD1 matching 8 bases. With 10 bases clipped from V and 1 base from J, the junction kept 6 bases outside the gene matches. Germline V gives CDR1 SGHAT, CDR2 FQNNGV. The CDR3 is made up of 13 amino acids. Drawing the rest from reference TRBV11-2 and TRBJ2-7, the complete variable domain is EAGVAQSPRYKIIEKRQSVAFWCNPISGHATLYWYQQILGQGPKLLIQFQNNGVVDDSQLPKDRFSAERLKGVDSTLKIQPAKLEDSAVYLCATGTGPSYEQYFGPGTRLTVT.